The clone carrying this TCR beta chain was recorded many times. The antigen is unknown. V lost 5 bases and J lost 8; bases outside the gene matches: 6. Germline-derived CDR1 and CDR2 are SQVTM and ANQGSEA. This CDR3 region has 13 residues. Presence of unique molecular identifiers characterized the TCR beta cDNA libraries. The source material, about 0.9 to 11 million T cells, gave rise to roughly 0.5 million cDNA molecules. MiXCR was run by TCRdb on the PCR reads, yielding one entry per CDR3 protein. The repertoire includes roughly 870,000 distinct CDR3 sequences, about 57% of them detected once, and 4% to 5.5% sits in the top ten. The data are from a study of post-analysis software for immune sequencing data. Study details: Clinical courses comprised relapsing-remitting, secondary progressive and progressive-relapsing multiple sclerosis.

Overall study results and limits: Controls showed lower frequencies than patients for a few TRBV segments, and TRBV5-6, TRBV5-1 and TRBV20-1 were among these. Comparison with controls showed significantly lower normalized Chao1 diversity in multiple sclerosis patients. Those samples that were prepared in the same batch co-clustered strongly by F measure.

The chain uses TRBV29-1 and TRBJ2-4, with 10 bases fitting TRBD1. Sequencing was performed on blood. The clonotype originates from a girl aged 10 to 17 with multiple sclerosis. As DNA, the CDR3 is TGCAGCGTTCGTGGGACAGGGGCAGACATTCAGTACTTC. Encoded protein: CSVRGTGADIQYF.